These 5 T cell receptor beta chains originate from one sample sequenced in a study of post-analysis software for immune sequencing data. Broader study findings: When patients were compared with controls, about five TRBV segments were more frequent, TRBV5-6, TRBV5-1 and TRBV20-1 among them.

Researchers reported that TCR beta cDNA libraries carried unique molecular identifiers. TCRdb reprocessed the PCR reads via MiXCR and lists one record per CDR3 protein. This sample carries approximately 440,000 distinct CDR3 sequences, under 55% of them seen once, and the ten largest clones take over 10%. These receptors are not linked to any known antigen. Sequencing was performed on blood. These receptors all stem from a girl between 5 and 17 years old with multiple sclerosis.

In its sample, this clonotype was seen a few times. This sequence joins TRBV29-1 and TRBJ1-1; 9 bases are shared with TRBD1. Unmatched junction bases numbered 7, after V lost 6 bases and J lost 2 bases. There are 14 residues in the CDR3. Germline assignment: CDR1 SQVTM and CDR2 ANQGSEA. CDR3 protein: CSVDPGQGNTEAFF. CDR3 DNA sequence: TGCAGCGTCGACCCGGGACAGGGAAACACTGAAGCTTTCTTT.

The J gene is TRBJ1-2, the V gene TRBV24-1, with D unresolved. The CDR3 has 15 amino acids. Germline values: CDR1 KGHDR, CDR2 SFDVKD. V was pared by 1 base and J by 4 bases, with 12 bases between. The CDR3 sequence: CATSDLRVQSYGYTF. The CDR3 nucleotides are TGTGCCACCAGTGATTTACGAGTTCAGAGCTATGGCTACACCTTC.

The chain is built from TRBV4-1 and TRBJ1-1; no clear D gene. CDR3 size: 17 residues. Trimming pared 0 bases from V and 1 base from J, leaving 15 bases between. Germline CDR1 MGHRA, CDR2 YSYEKL. CDR3 bases: TGCGCCAGCAGCCAAGAAGGTGTAGGGCAGGCGAACACTGAAGCTTTCTTT. Its translation: CASSQEGVGQANTEAFF.

CDR3 bases: TGTGCCAGTACTCAGGACAGGGGATCTAACTATGGCTACACCTTC. It is translated as CASTQDRGSNYGYTF. The genes are TRBV19 and TRBJ1-2; TRBD1 matches at 9 bases. The CDR3 consists of 15 residues. V lost 7 bases, J lost 0 bases, and 6 bases stayed unmatched. In germline, CDR1 is LNHDA, CDR2 SQIVND (reference sequence).

The chain is built from TRBV20-1 and TRBJ2-3; D ambiguous. V lost 2 bases and J 2 bases, leaving 8 bases between the germline ends. The CDR3 has 13 residues. Per germline, CDR1 DFQATT and CDR2 SNEGSKA (reference sequence). The CDR3 DNA is TGCAGTGCTAGATATATACACACAGATACGCAGTATTTT. Its translation is CSARYIHTDTQYF.